What follows are 30 T cell receptor beta chains derived from one specimen sequenced in a study of regulatory T cells in long-lasting Graves disease. The TCR beta library used iRepertoire HTBI primers with Arm-PCR amplification of CDR3. Each CDR3 protein gets one entry after TCRdb re-called the multiplex PCR reads with MiXCR. The sample has roughly 610,000 distinct CDR3 sequences, about 16% seen once. Time point of the sample: newly diagnosed GD, antithyroid drugs for less than 3 months. The authors made the TCR library using RNA they extracted from PBMCs. The sample was also linked to a second study, of T cells in Graves' hyperthyroidism and ophthalmopathy.

The sequenced sample was peripheral blood mononuclear cells (PBMCs), obtained at new diagnosis, from a patient treated with antithyroid drugs. These receptors were taken from a man younger than 35 with Graves disease.

This clonotype has a count of ten or more. For the CDR3, the DNA is TGTGCCAGCAGTTCAATACCCGGGACTAGGAGGGTGGAGACCCAGTACTTC. Translating gives CASSSIPGTRRVETQYF. The V and J genes are TRBV28 and TRBJ2-5, with 8 bases fitting TRBD2. V was clipped by 4 bases and J by 5 bases; unmatched bases: 15. There are 17 residues in the CDR3. The germline gives CDR1 MDHEN, CDR2 SYDVKM.

The rearrangement joins TRBV7-9 to TRBJ2-7; 7 bases fit TRBD2. The V gene's germline CDR1 is SEHNR and CDR2 FQNEAQ (reference sequence). With V trimmed by 5 bases and J by 4 bases, 8 bases remained unmatched. The CDR3 is made up of 14 amino acids. The CDR3 coding sequence is TGTGCCAGCAGCCTGAGCGGGATAATTTACGAGCAGTACTTC. It specifies CASSLSGIIYEQYF.

Comments on this clonotype: A much larger clone differs by one base, so this may be a read error. The genes are TRBV6-2 or TRBV6-3 and TRBJ2-7, with 7 bases that match TRBD2. V was pared by 0 bases and J by 5 bases, with 28 bases of the junction left unmatched. The CDR3 is 22 residues long. Germline V gene data show CDR1 as MNHEY and CDR2 as SVGEGT. The CDR3 sequence: CASSYSRAETARRGREWNEQYF. Here the CDR3 DNA reads TGTGCCAGCAGTTACTCGCGAGCCGAGACAGCCCGGCGAGGGCGGGAGTGGAACGAGCAGTACTTC.

This clonotype was picked up many times. The genes are TRBV20-1 and TRBJ1-4, with D unresolved. V dropped 0 bases and J dropped 4 bases, with 12 bases sitting between them. The CDR3 sequence is 15 residues long. Germline loops: CDR1 DFQATT, CDR2 SNEGSKA (reference sequence). CDR3 sequence: CSARDLWDINEKLFF. The CDR3 nucleotides read TGCAGTGCTAGAGATTTATGGGATATTAATGAAAAACTGTTTTTT.

The chain has TRBV6-1 and TRBJ1-5; tentative D call: TRBD1 (6 bases). The CDR3 spans 15 residues. Germline lookup yields CDR1 MNHNS and CDR2 SASEGT. The V end was cut by 5 bases, the J end by 0 bases, with 11 bases between. CDR3 sequence reads: CASSPGTHSNQPQHF. The CDR3, as DNA: TGTGCCAGCAGTCCCGGGACACATAGCAATCAGCCCCAGCATTTT.

This clonotype was seen at least ten times. The chain uses TRBV2 and TRBJ2-1; D tentatively reads TRBD1 or TRBD2 (5 bases each). Between the trimmed V and J ends, which lost 5 bases and 1 base, there was a span of 12 bases. CDR1 and CDR2 from the germline V gene are SNHLY and FYNNEI. This CDR3 has 15 amino acids. CDR3 sequence reads: CASSPGPGSYNEQFF. The CDR3 DNA is TGTGCCAGCAGTCCGGGACCCGGATCCTACAATGAGCAGTTCTTC.

The sample holds many counts of this clonotype. J is TRBJ2-1 and V is TRBV5-1; TRBD2 agrees at 9 bases. V lost 0 bases, J lost 4 bases, and 8 bases stayed unmatched. This CDR3 has 17 amino acids. Per germline, CDR1 SGHRS and CDR2 YFSETQ. CDR3 amino acids: CASSLVFSLAGYNEQFF. DNA for the CDR3: TGCGCCAGCAGCTTGGTATTCAGCCTAGCGGGATACAATGAGCAGTTCTTC.

This clonotype was seen a handful of times. The V call is TRBV27, the J call TRBJ2-1, with D perhaps matching TRBD2 (5 bases). V lost 5 bases, J lost 8 bases, and 16 bases lay in between. The CDR3 is 14 residues long. Germline CDR1 and CDR2: MNHEY and SMNVEV (reference sequence). In nucleotides, the CDR3 is TGTGCCAGCAGTCCCCTAGGACTCCGGCATGAGCAGTTCTTC. Translation: CASSPLGLRHEQFF.

This clonotype was detected only a few times. V is TRBV6-5 and J is TRBJ1-1, with 10 bases lining up with TRBD1. Germline CDR1 is MNHEY and CDR2 is SVGAGI. V was clipped by 4 bases and J by 3 bases; unmatched bases: 5. The CDR3 is 15 amino acids. The CDR3, as DNA: TGTGCCAGCAGTTTCTCCGGACAGGGGGACACTGAAGCTTTCTTT. Its translation is CASSFSGQGDTEAFF.

V gene TRBV18 combines with J gene TRBJ1-5, with TRBD1 as a possible D gene (6 bases). V was shortened by 3 bases and J by 1 base, with 13 bases between the two germline ends. Germline-derived CDR1 and CDR2 are KGHSH and LQKENI. The CDR3 extends over 16 amino acids. CDR3 sequence: CASSPYPQGSNQPQHF. CDR3 coding DNA: TGTGCCAGCTCACCCTACCCGCAGGGGAGCAATCAGCCCCAGCATTTT. The full variable domain, in which reference TRBV18 and TRBJ1-5 provide the parts outside the CDR3, is NAGVMQNPRHLVRRRGQEARLRCSPMKGHSHVYWYRQLPEEGLKFMVYLQKENIIDESGMPKERFSAEFPKEGPSILRIQQVVRGDSAAYFCASSPYPQGSNQPQHFGDGTRLSIL.

The rearrangement uses TRBV4-1 and TRBJ2-7, with D hard to call. In germline, CDR1 is MGHRA, CDR2 YSYEKL. The CDR3 contains 15 residues. V dropped 1 base and J dropped 7 bases, with 17 bases sitting between them. DNA of the CDR3: TGCGCCAGCAGCCAAGTGGCCCAGAAAGGGTGGGAGCAGTACTTC. This codes for CASSQVAQKGWEQYF.

In its sample, this clonotype was seen many times. The V and J genes are TRBV28 and TRBJ2-3; D gene uncertain. From germline, CDR1 is MDHEN and CDR2 SYDVKM. The CDR3 has 15 residues. Trimming took off 5 bases at V and 1 base at J, with 13 bases between the two ends. The DNA for the CDR3 is TGTGCCAGCAGTAACAACCCAGGAGGCACAGATACGCAGTATTTT. Amino acid sequence: CASSNNPGGTDTQYF.

The table lists this clonotype with many counts. V usage is TRBV30 and J usage is TRBJ2-3; 8 nucleotides line up with TRBD2. The CDR3 is made up of 15 amino acids. Germline CDR1 is GTSNPN and CDR2 is SVGIG (reference sequence). J lost 4 bases, V lost 2 bases, and 8 bases had no gene match. Written as DNA, the CDR3 is TGTGCCTGGAGTACTGGACTAGCAGTCCCAGATACGCAGTATTTT. It specifies CAWSTGLAVPDTQYF.

This clonotype showed up many times. The V and J genes are TRBV20-1 and TRBJ2-5; 12 bases fit TRBD2. Germline V gives CDR1 DFQATT, CDR2 SNEGSKA (reference sequence). J was trimmed by 3 bases and V by 5 bases; bases with no gene match: 10. This CDR3 comprises 16 residues. The DNA of the CDR3 is TGCAGTGCTGCACCCTGGACTAGCGGGATCAAAGAGACCCAGTACTTC. Protein: CSAAPWTSGIKETQYF.

This clonotype has a handful of counts. The rearrangement links TRBV6-2 or TRBV6-3 to TRBJ2-7; D may be TRBD1 (7 bases). Germline values: CDR1 MNHEY, CDR2 SVGEGT. The CDR3 runs to 15 residues. Trimming took off 7 bases at V and 3 bases at J, with 19 bases between the two ends. In nucleotides, the CDR3 is TGTGCCAGCACCCTTCAGGGGGGTCCTCACTACGAGCAGTACTTC. Encoded protein: CASTLQGGPHYEQYF.

Worth noting for this clonotype: Being one base from a much bigger clone, this may be a read error. The genes are TRBV12-5 and TRBJ1-5; D is undetermined. The V end was cut by 3 bases, the J end by 0 bases, with 0 bases between. This CDR3 contains 12 residues. The germline CDR1 and CDR2 sequences are LGHNT and FRNRAP. The CDR3 sequence is CASGFSNQPQHF. The DNA of the CDR3 is TGTGCTAGTGGTTTTAGCAATCAGCCCCAGCATTTT.

There are a few counts of this clonotype. The chain uses TRBV5-1 and TRBJ2-6; the match to TRBD2 covers 9 bases. V lost 6 bases to trimming and J lost 0 bases; unmatched junction nucleotides: 10. The CDR3 loop spans 18 amino acids. CDR1 and CDR2 (germline): SGHRS, YFSETQ. CDR3: CASTEGAGGHSGANVLTF. The CDR3 DNA sequence: TGCGCCAGCACTGAAGGAGCGGGAGGCCACTCTGGGGCCAACGTCCTGACTTTC.

This clonotype was counted only a few times. The V and J genes are TRBV30 and TRBJ1-2; D perhaps matches TRBD1 (6 bases). Per the germline V gene, CDR1 is GTSNPN and CDR2 is SVGIG (reference sequence). The CDR3 is 12 amino acids. V lost 8 bases and J 4 bases, leaving 14 bases between the germline ends. For the CDR3, the DNA is TGTGCCGGGGGGGGGGCAGGCTATGGCTACACCTTC. Translation: CAGGGAGYGYTF.

V usage is TRBV27 and J usage is TRBJ1-2, with 8 bases matching TRBD1. V shed 5 bases and J 4 bases; nucleotides not matched to a gene: 6. The V gene's germline CDR1 is MNHEY and CDR2 SMNVEV (reference sequence). The CDR3 is 14 residues long. CDR3 nucleotides: TGTGCCAGCAGTCCACAGGGGGAGGTCTATGGCTACACCTTC. This sequence encodes CASSPQGEVYGYTF.

This clonotype was counted only a few times. The V gene is TRBV20-1, the J gene TRBJ2-3; the match to TRBD2 covers 15 bases. Germline CDR1 is DFQATT and CDR2 is SNEGSKA (reference sequence). The length of the CDR3 is 18 residues. The trim removed 6 bases at V and 4 bases at J, leaving 14 bases unmatched. CDR3 protein: CSAHRTSGRVSWADTQYF. The CDR3 DNA reads as TGCAGTGCCCACCGGACTAGCGGGAGGGTATCGTGGGCAGATACGCAGTATTTT.

This rearrangement joins TRBV15 to TRBJ1-5; 10 nucleotides line up with TRBD1. There are 14 residues in the CDR3. Germline V CDR1 and CDR2: LNHNV, YYDKDF (reference sequence). Trimming cost V 3 bases and J 5 bases; bases outside gene matches: 1. This CDR3 is CATSRGQGHQPQHF. DNA for the CDR3: TGTGCCACCAGCAGGGGACAGGGGCATCAGCCCCAGCATTTT.

This clonotype was observed many times. The chain couples TRBV4-1 to TRBJ2-1; D is uncertain. Germline loops: CDR1 MGHRA, CDR2 YSYEKL. CDR3 size: 14 residues. Trimming removed 4 bases from V and 6 bases from J, with 13 bases in between. CDR3 DNA: TGCGCCAGCAGCCCCCAAGCCGGGCTCAATGAGCAGTTCTTC. It codes for CASSPQAGLNEQFF.

This chain uses TRBV6-1 with TRBJ1-3, with a weak D call TRBD1 (5 bases). In germline, CDR1 is MNHNS, CDR2 SASEGT. The CDR3 length is 16 residues. The V end was cut by 7 bases, the J end by 0 bases, with 16 bases between. The CDR3 loop reads CASTPVGGGSGNTIYF. The CDR3, as DNA: TGTGCCAGCACTCCTGTCGGGGGAGGCTCTGGAAACACCATATATTTT.

The CDR3: CASSQDPGRGRGANVLTF. For the CDR3, the DNA is TGTGCCAGCAGCCAAGATCCGGGGAGGGGGCGAGGGGCCAACGTCCTGACTTTC. The V call is TRBV4-2, the J call TRBJ2-6, with D perhaps matching TRBD1 or TRBD2 (7 bases each). This CDR3 spans 18 amino acids. Germline V gene data show CDR1 as LGHNA and CDR2 as YNFKEQ. V dropped 0 bases and J dropped 4 bases, with 16 bases sitting between them.

A word on this clonotype: This may be a read error: a much more frequent sequence differs by one nucleotide. The V and J genes are TRBV30 and TRBJ1-1, with D possibly matching TRBD1 (6 bases). The V gene's germline CDR1 is GTSNPN and CDR2 SVGIG (reference sequence). The CDR3 has 13 amino acids. CDR3 sequence reads: CACRGRRNTKAFF. DNA for the CDR3: TGTGCCTGCAGGGGCCGTAGGAACACTAAAGCTTTCTTT.

This clonotype was counted ten times or more. The chain combines TRBV7-6 with TRBJ2-1; the match to TRBD2 covers 12 bases. The ends lost 5 bases at V and 7 bases at J; junction bases unmatched: 9. Germline CDR1 SGHVS, CDR2 FNYEAQ. This CDR3 region has 16 residues. This CDR3 is CASSITSGRRENEQFF. In nucleotides, the CDR3 is TGTGCCAGCAGCATAACTAGCGGGAGGAGGGAAAATGAGCAGTTCTTC.

This clonotype was observed many times. The gene calls are TRBV6-1 and TRBJ1-1; 8 bases line up with TRBD1. Germline trimming cut 6 bases from V and 0 bases from J; bases unmatched to any gene: 3. Per germline, CDR1 MNHNS and CDR2 SASEGT. CDR3 length: 14 residues. The CDR3 loop is CASRPGQVNTEAFF. In nucleotides, the CDR3 is TGTGCCAGCAGACCGGGACAGGTGAACACTGAAGCTTTCTTT.

Only a few counts were recorded for this clonotype. The chain combines TRBV4-1 with TRBJ1-5; 12 bases map to TRBD1. This CDR3 contains 17 residues. Trimming at V came to 0 bases and at J to 6 bases, leaving 6 bases not matched to a gene. Germline values: CDR1 MGHRA, CDR2 YSYEKL. The CDR3: CASSQEPGQGAGQPQHF. The CDR3 nucleotides read TGCGCCAGCAGCCAAGAGCCGGGACAGGGGGCTGGTCAGCCCCAGCATTTT.

This chain connects TRBV27 to TRBJ1-2, with TRBD1 matching 11 bases. The CDR3 contains 14 residues. Germline trimming cut 4 bases from V and 8 bases from J; bases unmatched to any gene: 6. Germline assignment: CDR1 MNHEY and CDR2 SMNVEV (reference sequence). This CDR3 is CASSSDRGREGYTF. DNA for the CDR3: TGTGCCAGCAGTTCGGACAGGGGGCGGGAAGGCTACACCTTC.

This clonotype has ten or more counts. The J gene is TRBJ1-2, the V gene TRBV28; D gene uncertain. The germline gives CDR1 MDHEN, CDR2 SYDVKM. Trimming shortened V by 9 bases and J by 4 bases, and 15 bases separated the two germline ends. CDR3 length equals 13 residues. The CDR3 bases are TGTGCCAGTTGGAGAATACGGGGCTATGGCTACACCTTC. Translated, it gives CASWRIRGYGYTF.